This TCR beta chain was recorded in a study of T cells expressing NK-cell markers. The overall study: Obtained from sorted CD3+CD56+NKG2C+, CD3+CD56+NKG2C- and CD3+CD56-NKG2C+ T cells were the TCR beta repertoires.

Reprocessing the 5' RACE reads, TCRdb reports a single entry for every CDR3 protein and omits DNA. With a few hundred thousand distinct CDR3 sequences in the sample, the ten largest clones hold roughly 5.2%. Findings and limits, study-wide: Questions lingered over whether expanded NKG2C+ T cell clones were HCMV-specific.

The CDR3 contains 16 residues. CDR1 is SGHVS and CDR2 is FNYEAQ in the germline V gene. As to this clonotype: No antigen is known for it.

The chain couples TRBV7-6 to TRBJ2-1; no DNA is available, so the TRBD2 call from TCRdb remains unchecked. Sequencing used blood T cells: a sorted CD56 or NKG2C T cell subset, CD4+ or CD8+ T cells, or bulk PBMC T cells (not recorded which). The clonotype originates from a man aged 18 to 69 in good health. The CDR3 loop reads CASSLANLAGVNEQFF.